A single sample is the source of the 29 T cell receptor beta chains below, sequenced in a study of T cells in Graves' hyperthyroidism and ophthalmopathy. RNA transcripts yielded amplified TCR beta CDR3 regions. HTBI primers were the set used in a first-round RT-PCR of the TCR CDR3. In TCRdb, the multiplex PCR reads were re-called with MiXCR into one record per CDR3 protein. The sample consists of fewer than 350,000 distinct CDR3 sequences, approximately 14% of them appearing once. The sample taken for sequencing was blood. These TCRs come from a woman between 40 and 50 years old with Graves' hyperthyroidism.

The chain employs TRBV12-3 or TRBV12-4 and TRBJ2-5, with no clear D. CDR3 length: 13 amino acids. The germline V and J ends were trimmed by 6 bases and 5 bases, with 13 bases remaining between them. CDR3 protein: CASSLKAAETQYF. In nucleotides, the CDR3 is TGTGCCAGCAGCCTAAAGGCTGCTGAGACCCAGTACTTC.

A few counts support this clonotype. In DNA, the CDR3 is TGTGCTACGGGGGGGTACAATGAGCAGTTCTTC. Translation gives CATGGYNEQFF. The chain uses TRBV6-1 and TRBJ2-1; 8 nucleotides match TRBD2. The CDR3 runs 11 residues. Germline CDR1 reads MNHNS; CDR2 reads SASEGT.

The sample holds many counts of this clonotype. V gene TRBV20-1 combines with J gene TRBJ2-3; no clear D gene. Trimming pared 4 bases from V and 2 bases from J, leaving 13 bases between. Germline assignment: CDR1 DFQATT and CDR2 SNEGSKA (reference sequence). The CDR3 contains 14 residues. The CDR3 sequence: CSANRPESTDTQYF. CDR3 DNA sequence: TGCAGTGCTAATCGCCCGGAATCCACAGATACGCAGTATTTT.

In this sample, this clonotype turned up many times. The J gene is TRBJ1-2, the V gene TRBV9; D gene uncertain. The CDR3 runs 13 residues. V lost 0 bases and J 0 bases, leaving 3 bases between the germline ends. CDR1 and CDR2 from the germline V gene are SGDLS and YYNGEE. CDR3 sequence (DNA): TGTGCCAGCAGCGTAGACACTAACTATGGCTACACCTTC. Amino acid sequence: CASSVDTNYGYTF. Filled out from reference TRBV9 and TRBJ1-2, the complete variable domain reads DSGVTQTPKHLITATGQRVTLRCSPRSGDLSVYWYQQSLDQGLQFLIQYYNGEERAKGNILERFSAQQFPDLHSELNLSSLELGDSALYFCASSVDTNYGYTFGSGTRLTVV.

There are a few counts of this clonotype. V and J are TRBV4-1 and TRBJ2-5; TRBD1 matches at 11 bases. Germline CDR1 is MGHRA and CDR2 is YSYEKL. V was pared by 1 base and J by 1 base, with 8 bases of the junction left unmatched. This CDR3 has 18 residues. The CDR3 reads CASSQAGQGALGQETQYF. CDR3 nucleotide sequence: TGCGCCAGCAGCCAAGCAGGACAGGGGGCGCTCGGCCAAGAGACCCAGTACTTC.

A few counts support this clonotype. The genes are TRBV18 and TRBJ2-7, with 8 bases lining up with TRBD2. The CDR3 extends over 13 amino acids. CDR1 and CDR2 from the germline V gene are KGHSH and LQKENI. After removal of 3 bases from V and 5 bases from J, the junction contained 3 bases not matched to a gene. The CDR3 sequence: CASSPPGGNEQYF. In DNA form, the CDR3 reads TGTGCCAGCTCACCCCCGGGGGGGAACGAGCAGTACTTC.

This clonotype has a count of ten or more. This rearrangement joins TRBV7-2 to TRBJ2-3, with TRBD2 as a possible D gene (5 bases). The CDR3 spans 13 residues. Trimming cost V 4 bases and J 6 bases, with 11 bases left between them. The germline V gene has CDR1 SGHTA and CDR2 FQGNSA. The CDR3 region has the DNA TGTGCCAGCAGCTACTGGCAGCGGGATACGCAGTATTTT. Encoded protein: CASSYWQRDTQYF.

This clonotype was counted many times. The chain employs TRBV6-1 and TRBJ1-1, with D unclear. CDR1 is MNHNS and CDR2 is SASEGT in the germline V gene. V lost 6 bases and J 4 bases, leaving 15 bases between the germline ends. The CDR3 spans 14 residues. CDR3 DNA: TGTGCCAGCAGGTATGACAATAAGGTCACTGAAGCTTTCTTT. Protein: CASRYDNKVTEAFF.

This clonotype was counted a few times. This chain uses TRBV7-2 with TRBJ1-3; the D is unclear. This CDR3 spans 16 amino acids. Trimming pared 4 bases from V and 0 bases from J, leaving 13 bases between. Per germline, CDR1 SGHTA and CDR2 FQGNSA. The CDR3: CASSSRYGPSGNTIYF. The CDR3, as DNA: TGTGCCAGCAGCTCCCGTTACGGGCCCTCTGGAAACACCATATATTTT.

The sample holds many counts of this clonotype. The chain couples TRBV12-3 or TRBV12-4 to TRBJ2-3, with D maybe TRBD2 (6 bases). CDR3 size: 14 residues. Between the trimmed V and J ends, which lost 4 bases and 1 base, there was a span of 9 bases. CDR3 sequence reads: CASSSWGGTDTQYF. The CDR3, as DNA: TGTGCCAGCAGTTCCTGGGGGGGCACAGATACGCAGTATTTT.

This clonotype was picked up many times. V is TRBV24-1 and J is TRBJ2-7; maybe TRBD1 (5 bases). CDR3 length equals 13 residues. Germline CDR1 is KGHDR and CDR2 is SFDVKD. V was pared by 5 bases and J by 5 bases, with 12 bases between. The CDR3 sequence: CATSAAGLHEQYF. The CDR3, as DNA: TGTGCCACCAGTGCGGCAGGGCTACACGAGCAGTACTTC.

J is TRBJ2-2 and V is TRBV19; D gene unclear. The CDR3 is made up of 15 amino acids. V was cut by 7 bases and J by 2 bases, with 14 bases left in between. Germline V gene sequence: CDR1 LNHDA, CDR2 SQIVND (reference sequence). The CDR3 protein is CASTESSLNTGELFF. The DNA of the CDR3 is TGTGCCAGTACCGAAAGCAGCCTAAACACCGGGGAGCTGTTTTTT.

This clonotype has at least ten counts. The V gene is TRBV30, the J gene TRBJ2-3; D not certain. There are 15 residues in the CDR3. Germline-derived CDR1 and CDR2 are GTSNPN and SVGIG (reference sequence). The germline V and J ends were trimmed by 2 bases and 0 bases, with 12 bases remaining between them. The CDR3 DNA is TGTGCCTGGAGTTACCTGATTACTAGCACAGATACGCAGTATTTT. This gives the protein CAWSYLITSTDTQYF.

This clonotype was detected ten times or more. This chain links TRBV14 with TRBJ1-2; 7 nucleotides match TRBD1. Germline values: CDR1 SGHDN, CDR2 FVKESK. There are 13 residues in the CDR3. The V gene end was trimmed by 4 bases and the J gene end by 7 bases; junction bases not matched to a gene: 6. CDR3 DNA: TGTGCCAGCAGCCTCGGGACAGTGACTGGCTACACCTTC. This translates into CASSLGTVTGYTF. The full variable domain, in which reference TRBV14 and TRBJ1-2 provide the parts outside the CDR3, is EAGVTQFPSHSVIEKGQTVTLRCDPISGHDNLYWYRRVMGKEIKFLLHFVKESKQDESGMPNNRFLAERTGGTYSTLKVQPAELEDSGVYFCASSLGTVTGYTFGSGTRLTVV.

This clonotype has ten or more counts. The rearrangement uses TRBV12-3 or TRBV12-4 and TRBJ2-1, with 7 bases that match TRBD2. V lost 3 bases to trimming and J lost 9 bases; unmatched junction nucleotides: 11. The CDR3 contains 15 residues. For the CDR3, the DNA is TGTGCCAGCAGTTTTCGCGGGAGATCTGCTATTGAGCAGTTCTTC. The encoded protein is CASSFRGRSAIEQFF.

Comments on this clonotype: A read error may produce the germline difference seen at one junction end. The CDR3 sequence is CTSSPSTEKLFF. CDR3 nucleotide sequence: TGTACCAGCAGCCCCTCGACGGAAAAACTGTTTTTT. The chain joins TRBV7-9 to TRBJ1-4; D not resolved. The germline V gene has CDR1 SEHNR and CDR2 FQNEAQ (reference sequence). The CDR3 is made up of 12 amino acids.

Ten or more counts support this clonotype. CDR3 region: CASTRTGSGNTIYF. In nucleotides, the CDR3 is TGTGCCAGCACCCGGACAGGGTCTGGAAACACCATATATTTT. The genes are TRBV7-2 and TRBJ1-3; 8 nucleotides agree with TRBD1. The length of the CDR3 is 14 residues. Germline CDR1 and CDR2: SGHTA and FQGNSA. With V trimmed by 7 bases and J by 1 base, 3 bases remained unmatched.

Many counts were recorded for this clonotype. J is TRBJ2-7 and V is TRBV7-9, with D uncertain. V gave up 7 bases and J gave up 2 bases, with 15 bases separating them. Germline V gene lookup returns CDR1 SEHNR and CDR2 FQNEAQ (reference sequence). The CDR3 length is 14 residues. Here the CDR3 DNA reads TGTGCCAGCACCGTGGGGTGGGGAACCTACGAGCAGTACTTC. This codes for CASTVGWGTYEQYF.

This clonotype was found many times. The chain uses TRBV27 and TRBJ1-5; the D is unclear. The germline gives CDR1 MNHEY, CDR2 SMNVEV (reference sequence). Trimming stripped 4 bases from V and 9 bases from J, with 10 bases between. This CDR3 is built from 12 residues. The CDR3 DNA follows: TGTGCCAGCAGTTCCGGATGGGCGCCCCAGCATTTT. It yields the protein CASSSGWAPQHF.

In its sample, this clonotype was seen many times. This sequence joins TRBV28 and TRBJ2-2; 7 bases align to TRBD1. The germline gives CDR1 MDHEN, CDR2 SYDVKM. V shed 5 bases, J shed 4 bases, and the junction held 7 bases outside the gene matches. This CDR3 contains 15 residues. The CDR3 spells CASSITGVRTGELFF. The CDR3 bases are TGTGCCAGCAGTATAACAGGGGTCCGCACCGGGGAGCTGTTTTTT.

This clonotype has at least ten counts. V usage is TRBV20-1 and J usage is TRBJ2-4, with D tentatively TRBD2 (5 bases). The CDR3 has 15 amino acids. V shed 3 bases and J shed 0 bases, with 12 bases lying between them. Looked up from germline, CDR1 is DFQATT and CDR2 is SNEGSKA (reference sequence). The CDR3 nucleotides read TGCAGTGCTAGTTATGGCCTAGCAGCCAAAAACATTCAGTACTTC. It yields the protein CSASYGLAAKNIQYF.

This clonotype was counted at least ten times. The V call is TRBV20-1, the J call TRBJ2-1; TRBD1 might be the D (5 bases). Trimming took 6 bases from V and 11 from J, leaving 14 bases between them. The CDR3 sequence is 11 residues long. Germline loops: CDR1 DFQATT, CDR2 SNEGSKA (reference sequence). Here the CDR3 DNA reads TGCAGTGCCCAAGGGGTGGGTCAGCAGTTCTTC. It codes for CSAQGVGQQFF.

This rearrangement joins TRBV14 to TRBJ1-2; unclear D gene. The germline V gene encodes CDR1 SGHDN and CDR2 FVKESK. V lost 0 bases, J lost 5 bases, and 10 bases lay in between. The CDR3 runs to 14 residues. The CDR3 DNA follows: TGTGCCAGCAGCCAAGATCTATACGGTTATGGCTACACCTTC. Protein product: CASSQDLYGYGYTF.

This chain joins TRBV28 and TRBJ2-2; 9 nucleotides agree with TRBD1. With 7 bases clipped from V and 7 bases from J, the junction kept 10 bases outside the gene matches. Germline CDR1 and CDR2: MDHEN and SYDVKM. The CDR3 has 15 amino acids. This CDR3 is CASNHLQGAGGELFF. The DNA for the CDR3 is TGTGCCAGCAATCACTTACAGGGGGCGGGCGGGGAGCTGTTTTTT.

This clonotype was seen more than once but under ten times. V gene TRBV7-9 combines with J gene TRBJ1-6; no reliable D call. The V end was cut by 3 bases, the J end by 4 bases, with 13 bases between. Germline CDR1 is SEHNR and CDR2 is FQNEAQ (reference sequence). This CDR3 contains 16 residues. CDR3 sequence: CASSLDRGTYNSPLHF. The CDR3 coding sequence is TGTGCCAGCAGCTTGGATCGCGGAACATATAATTCACCCCTCCACTTT. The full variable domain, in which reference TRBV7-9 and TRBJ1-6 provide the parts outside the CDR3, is DTGVSQNPRHKITKRGQNVTFRCDPISEHNRLYWYRQTLGQGPEFLTYFQNEAQLEKSRLLSDRFSAERPKGSFSTLEIQRTEQGDSAMYLCASSLDRGTYNSPLHFGNGTRLTVT.

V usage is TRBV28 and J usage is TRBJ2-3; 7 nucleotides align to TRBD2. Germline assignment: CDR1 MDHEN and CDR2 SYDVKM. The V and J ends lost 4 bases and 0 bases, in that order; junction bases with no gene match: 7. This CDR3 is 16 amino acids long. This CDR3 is CASSSSGGGSTDTQYF. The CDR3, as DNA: TGTGCCAGCAGTTCTTCCGGCGGGGGTAGCACAGATACGCAGTATTTT.

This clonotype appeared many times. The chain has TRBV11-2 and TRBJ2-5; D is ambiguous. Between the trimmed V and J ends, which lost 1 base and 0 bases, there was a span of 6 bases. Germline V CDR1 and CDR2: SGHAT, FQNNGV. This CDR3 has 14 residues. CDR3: CASSLGVHQETQYF. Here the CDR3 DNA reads TGTGCCAGCAGCTTAGGAGTCCACCAAGAGACCCAGTACTTC.

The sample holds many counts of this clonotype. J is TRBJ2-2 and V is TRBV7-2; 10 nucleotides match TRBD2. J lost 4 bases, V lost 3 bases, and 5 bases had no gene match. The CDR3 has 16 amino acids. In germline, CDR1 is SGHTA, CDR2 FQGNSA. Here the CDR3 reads CASSFSSGRSTGELFF. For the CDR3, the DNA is TGTGCCAGCAGCTTCTCTAGCGGGAGAAGCACCGGGGAGCTGTTTTTT.

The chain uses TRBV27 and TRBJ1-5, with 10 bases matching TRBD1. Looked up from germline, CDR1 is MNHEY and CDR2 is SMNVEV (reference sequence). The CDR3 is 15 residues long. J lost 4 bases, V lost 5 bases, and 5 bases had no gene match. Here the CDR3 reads CASSRQGAQNQPQHF. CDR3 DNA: TGTGCCAGCAGTAGACAGGGGGCGCAGAATCAGCCCCAGCATTTT.